The rows below give T cell receptor beta chains drawn from one sample of a study of OX40 agonist ivuxolimab in advanced cancers. The protocol was immunoSEQ multiplex PCR, while the TCRdb copy is restricted to in-frame clones and leaves out a portion. The sample records tens of thousands of clones, about 85% being singletons. Material: CD4+ or CD8+ T cells sorted from blood, obtained in a trial of the OX40 agonist ivuxolimab. Receptors were obtained from an adult with an advanced solid tumor such as melanoma, head and neck, liver or kidney cancer. The CDR3 runs from the conserved cysteine through the conserved F or W. A D gene is named only where the DNA matches it firmly. Some rows mark clone size as missing; the rest say once, few, many or name a class of expanded clone.

. | TRBD1 | TRBJ1-3 | TRBV5-1 | TGCGCCAGCAGCTTGGCCGGGACAGGGGAAGACACCATATATTTT | CASSLAGTGEDTIYF
. | . | TRBJ2-3 | TRBV6-6 | TGTGCCAGCAGGACCGGGGGGCCGGGCACAGATACGCAGTATTTT | CASRTGGPGTDTQYF
. | TRBD2 | TRBJ2-1 | TRBV4-3 | TGCGCCAGCAGCCAAGGCGAGTCTAGCGGGGGGGGTTACAATGAGCAGTTCTTC | CASSQGESSGGGYNEQFF
. | . | TRBJ1-2 | TRBV6-5 | TGTGCCAGCAGTTACCGGATCAGTGGCTACACCTTC | CASSYRISGYTF
. | . | TRBJ1-2 | TRBV5-4 | TGTGCCAGCAGCTTGGACCTTAAGTCGCGCTACACCTTC | CASSLDLKSRYTF
. | TRBD1 | TRBJ1-1 | TRBV5-4 | TGTGCCAGCAGCTGGGGACAGGGAGACACTGAAGCTTTCTTT | CASSWGQGDTEAFF
. | . | TRBJ2-3 | TRBV12-5 | TGTGCTAGTGGTTTGGACAGGGTTAAAGATACGCAGTATTTT | CASGLDRVKDTQYF
. | . | TRBJ1-5 | TRBV6-6 | TGTGCCAGCAGTACAAGCAATCAGCCCCAGCATTTT | CASSTSNQPQHF
. | TRBD1 | TRBJ1-2 | TRBV7-2 | TGTGCCAGCAGCTTAGCCGGACAGGGAGTCTATGGCTACACCTTC | CASSLAGQGVYGYTF
. | . | TRBJ1-1 | TRBV6-5 | TGTGCCAGCAGTTACGGAGGGGAATTCGAAGCTTTCTTT | CASSYGGEFEAFF
few | . | TRBJ1-1 | TRBV20-1 | TGCAGTGTGGGCACTTTTGAAGCTTTCTTT | CSVGTFEAFF
. | . | TRBJ1-2 | TRBV5-1 | TGCGCCAGCAGCCACTCAGCGGACTATGGCTACACCTTC | CASSHSADYGYTF
once | . | TRBJ2-5 | TRBV5-1 | TGCGCCAGCATCCAGGGTGGAGGGGATAAAGAGACCCAGTACTTC | CASIQGGGDKETQYF
. | . | TRBJ2-2 | TRBV9 | TGTGCCAGCAGCGTAGACCAGGGCGTAAACACCGGGGAGCTGTTTTTT | CASSVDQGVNTGELFF
. | TRBD1 | TRBJ1-2 | TRBV18 | TGTGCCAGCTCAGAAGGGACAGGGGACTATGGCTACACCTTC | CASSEGTGDYGYTF
few | . | TRBJ1-2 | TRBV27 | TGTGCCAGCAGTGACGACCTAAGGGGCTACACCTTC | CASSDDLRGYTF
. | TRBD2 | TRBJ2-7 | TRBV7-6 | TGTGCCAGCAGCTTAACTAGCGGGGACTCCTACGAGCAGTACTTC | CASSLTSGDSYEQYF
once | . | TRBJ2-5 | TRBV11-2 | TGTGCCAGCAGCTTCTCAGGGGCCCAAGAGACCCAGTACTTC | CASSFSGAQETQYF
. | TRBD1 | TRBJ1-6 | TRBV19 | TGTGCCAGTAGTATCCCGGCCGGGACAGGATTAAATTCACCCCTCCACTTT | CASSIPAGTGLNSPLHF
. | TRBD2 | TRBJ2-5 | TRBV14 | TGTGCCAGCAGCCAAGGACCGGGACTACCTCAAGAGACCCAGTACTTC | CASSQGPGLPQETQYF
. | . | TRBJ2-6 | TRBV6-5 | TGTGCCAGCAGTTACTCAGGGGTCGGGGCCAACGTCCTGACTTTC | CASSYSGVGANVLTF
. | . | TRBJ1-1 | TRBV7-8 | TGTGCCAGCAGCTTATCCGGACAAGCGAACACTGAAGCTTTCTTT | CASSLSGQANTEAFF
. | . | TRBJ2-6 | TRBV19 | TGTGCCAGCCGGGACCTCTCTGGGGCCAACGTCCTGACTTTC | CASRDLSGANVLTF
. | . | TRBJ1-1 | TRBV25-1 | TGTGCCAGCAACCTAGATCTCTCTCTCGGGGGTCGCACTGAAGCTTTCTTT | CASNLDLSLGGRTEAFF
. | . | TRBJ2-3 | TRBV11-3 | TGTGCCAGCAGCTCCGGCAGGGACACAGATACGCAGTATTTT | CASSSGRDTDTQYF
. | TRBD1 | TRBJ1-5 | TRBV4-1 | TGCGCCAGCAGCCATCCTGGACAGGGAGGTCAGCCCCAGCATTTT | CASSHPGQGGQPQHF
. | . | TRBJ2-6 | TRBV7-8 | TGTGCCAGCAGCTTATTCGTCCGCTCTGGGGCCAACGTCCTGACTTTC | CASSLFVRSGANVLTF
. | . | TRBJ1-1 | TRBV2 | TGTGCCAGCAGCCCCAGCTATGTTTTCACTGAAGCTTTCTTT | CASSPSYVFTEAFF
once | TRBD2 | TRBJ2-6 | TRBV11-2 | TGTGCCAGCAGTTACAGACGGGGGAGGGTTGCAACTGGGGCCAACGTCCTGACTTTC | CASSYRRGRVATGANVLTF